These 5 T cell receptor beta chains were sequenced from one sample in a study of early T cells in non-severe SARS-CoV-2 infection. Via MiXCR, TCRdb re-called the 5' RACE reads, giving one row per CDR3 protein. Counted here are 25,000 to 30,000 distinct CDR3 sequences, around 5.4% occurring once; the ten biggest clones make up approximately 0.92%. Sequenced sample: whole blood. The receptor source for this set is an adult who was a healthcare worker with PCR-confirmed SARS-CoV-2 infection or an uninfected control (not recorded which).

This clonotype has just a few counts. The CDR3 coding sequence is TGTGCCAGCAGTTACAGGGCGTCCTACGAGCAGTACTTC. It yields the protein CASSYRASYEQYF. The chain combines TRBV27 with TRBJ2-7; D is possibly TRBD1 (6 bases). This CDR3 is built from 13 residues. V gave up 4 bases and J gave up 1 base, with 8 bases separating them. Germline lookup yields CDR1 MNHEY and CDR2 SMNVEV (reference sequence).

The chain combines TRBV9 with TRBJ2-3, with D perhaps matching TRBD1 or TRBD2 (6 bases each). The CDR3 covers 15 residues. V lost 1 base to trimming and J lost 2 bases, with 11 bases between them. Germline CDR1 reads SGDLS; CDR2 reads YYNGEE. The CDR3 nucleotides are TGTGCCAGCAGCGTATGGGGGGCCCACACAGATACGCAGTATTTT. This sequence encodes CASSVWGAHTDTQYF.

The chain combines TRBV2 with TRBJ1-3, with no clear D. The CDR3 spans 17 residues. V was cut by 4 bases and J by 1 base, with 17 bases left in between. Germline CDR1 is SNHLY and CDR2 is FYNNEI. CDR3 protein: CASSGRRSQGSGNTIYF. The CDR3, as DNA: TGTGCCAGCAGTGGCCGGAGAAGCCAAGGGTCTGGAAACACCATATATTTT.

Only a few counts were recorded for this clonotype. The chain joins TRBV6-6 to TRBJ1-3, with a weak D call TRBD1 (5 bases). Germline values: CDR1 MNHNY, CDR2 SVGAGI (reference sequence). CDR3 length: 14 amino acids. The V end was cut by 5 bases, the J end by 8 bases, with 16 bases between. The CDR3 loop is CASSRGVVRDTIYF. The CDR3 DNA is TGTGCCAGCAGTCGGGGGGTAGTCCGGGACACCATATATTTT.

This clonotype occurred a few times. V is TRBV20-1 and J is TRBJ1-2, with TRBD1 matching 7 bases. Per germline, CDR1 DFQATT and CDR2 SNEGSKA (reference sequence). CDR3 length: 14 residues. V was clipped by 1 base and J by 2 bases; unmatched bases: 4. The CDR3 here is CSARGKGANYGYTF. CDR3 nucleotides: TGCAGTGCTAGAGGGAAGGGGGCGAACTATGGCTACACCTTC.